This T cell receptor (beta chain) appears in the sequencing data of a study of breast tumors, draining lymph nodes, adjacent tissues. Points on this clonotype: As the CDR3 is not closed by the conserved phenylalanine or tryptophan, this likely results from a read error. The DNA is left out, because the CDR3 cannot be placed on it with certainty; the CDR3 is given as TCRdb lists it.

From the multiplex PCR reads, TCRdb called clonotypes with MiXCR, one entry per CDR3 protein. The repertoire has some 170,000 distinct CDR3 sequences, 33% of them found once; the top ten carry around 3.5%. Breast cancer patients provided tissue from their axillary draining lymph nodes. Germline V CDR1 and CDR2: SGHVS, FNYEAQ. Ends included, the CDR3 has 15 residues. The chain has TRBV7-6 and TRBJ2-1; no DNA check was done on the table's D call, TRBD1. This TCR came from a female donor with breast cancer. Some clones in this sample may be carry-over from other donors' samples. The specimen sequenced was axillary lymph node tissue. Here the CDR3 reads CASSSGQGANNEQLV.